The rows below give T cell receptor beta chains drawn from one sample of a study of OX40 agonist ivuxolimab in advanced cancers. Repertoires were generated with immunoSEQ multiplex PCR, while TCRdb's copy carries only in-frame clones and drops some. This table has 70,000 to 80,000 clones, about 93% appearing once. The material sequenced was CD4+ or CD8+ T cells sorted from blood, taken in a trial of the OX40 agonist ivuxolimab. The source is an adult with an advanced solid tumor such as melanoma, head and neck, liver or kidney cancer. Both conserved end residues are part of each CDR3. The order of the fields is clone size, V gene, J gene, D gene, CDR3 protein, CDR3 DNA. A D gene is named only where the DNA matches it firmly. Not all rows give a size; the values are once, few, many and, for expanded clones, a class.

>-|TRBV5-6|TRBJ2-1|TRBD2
CASSFSGGPYNEQFF
TGTGCCAGCAGCTTTTCGGGAGGGCCCTACAATGAGCAGTTCTTC
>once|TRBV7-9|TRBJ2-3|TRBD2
CASSSLAVLTDTQYF
TGTGCCAGCAGCTCTCTAGCGGTCCTCACAGATACGCAGTATTTT
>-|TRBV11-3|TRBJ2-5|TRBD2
CASSPSGRAKETQYF
TGTGCCAGCAGCCCAAGCGGGAGGGCTAAAGAGACCCAGTACTTC
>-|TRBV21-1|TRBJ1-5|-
CASSIRTAPGPQHF
TGTGCCAGCAGCATTAGGACAGCCCCAGGGCCCCAGCATTTT
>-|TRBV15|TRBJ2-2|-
CATSSVMTGELFF
TGTGCCACCAGCAGTGTAATGACCGGGGAGCTGTTTTTT
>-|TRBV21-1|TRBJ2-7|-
CASSKGTGRSGEQYF
TGTGCCAGCAGCAAGGGGACAGGGAGAAGCGGCGAGCAGTACTTC
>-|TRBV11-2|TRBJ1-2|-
CASSGGRFYGYTF
TGTGCCAGCAGCGGGGGGCGCTTCTATGGCTACACCTTC
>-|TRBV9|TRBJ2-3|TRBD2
CASSLGSGALDTQYF
TGTGCCAGCAGCTTGGGTAGCGGGGCATTAGATACGCAGTATTTT
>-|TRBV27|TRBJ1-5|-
CASSLLAGSNQPQHF
TGTGCCAGCAGTTTATTGGCAGGGAGCAATCAGCCCCAGCATTTT
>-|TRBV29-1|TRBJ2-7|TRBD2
CSVVVGLAGPYEQYF
TGCAGCGTTGTGGTCGGACTAGCGGGTCCCTACGAGCAGTACTTC
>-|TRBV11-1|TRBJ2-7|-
CASSPFRSRYEQYF
TGTGCCAGCAGCCCTTTTCGGTCCCGCTACGAGCAGTACTTC
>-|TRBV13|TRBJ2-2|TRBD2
CASSSRLAGNTGELFF
TGTGCCAGCAGCTCGCGACTAGCGGGGAACACCGGGGAGCTGTTTTTT
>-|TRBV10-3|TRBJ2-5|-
CAISLADLQETQYF
TGTGCCATCAGTTTGGCGGATCTACAAGAGACCCAGTACTTC
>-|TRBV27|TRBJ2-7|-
CASRQTGSHAYEQYF
TGTGCCAGCAGACAAACAGGGAGTCATGCCTACGAGCAGTACTTC
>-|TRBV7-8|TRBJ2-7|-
CASSSGASWQYF
TGTGCCAGCAGCTCAGGGGCCTCCTGGCAGTACTTC
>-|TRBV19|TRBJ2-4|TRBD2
CASSIEWSSGMGKNIQYF
TGTGCCAGTAGTATAGAATGGTCTAGCGGGATGGGCAAAAACATTCAGTACTTC
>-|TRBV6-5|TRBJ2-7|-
CASSPGTYEQYF
TGTGCCAGCAGCCCGGGTACCTACGAGCAGTACTTC
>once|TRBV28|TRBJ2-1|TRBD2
CASSWGLAGPEQFF
TGTGCCAGCAGTTGGGGACTAGCGGGGCCTGAGCAGTTCTTC
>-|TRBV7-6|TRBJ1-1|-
CASGGGNTEAFF
TGTGCCAGCGGGGGAGGCAACACTGAAGCTTTCTTT
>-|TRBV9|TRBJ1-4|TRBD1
CASSEVGQGGEKLFF
TGTGCCAGCAGCGAAGTTGGACAGGGTGGTGAAAAACTGTTTTTT
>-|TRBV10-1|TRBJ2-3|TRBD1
CASSEVGQGADTQYF
TGCGCCAGCAGTGAAGTGGGACAGGGGGCAGATACGCAGTATTTT
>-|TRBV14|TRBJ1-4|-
CASSRSNEKLFF
TGTGCCAGCAGCCGAAGCAATGAAAAACTGTTTTTT
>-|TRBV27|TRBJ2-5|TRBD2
CASSLQTSGRAPQYF
TGTGCCAGCAGTCTACAAACTAGCGGGAGGGCCCCTCAGTACTTC
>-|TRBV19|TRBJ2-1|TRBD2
CASSMTSLGSNEQFF
TGTGCCAGTAGTATGACTAGCCTAGGATCCAATGAGCAGTTCTTC
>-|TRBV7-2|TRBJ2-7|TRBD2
CASSPASGSYEQYF
TGTGCCAGCAGCCCGGCTAGCGGGTCCTACGAGCAGTACTTC
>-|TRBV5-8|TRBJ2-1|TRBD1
CASSLYIRDREQGEQFF
TGTGCCAGCAGCTTGTACATCCGGGACAGGGAGCAGGGAGAGCAGTTCTTC
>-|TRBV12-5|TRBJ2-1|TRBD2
CASGIAGPLNEQFF
TGTGCTAGTGGAATAGCGGGACCACTCAATGAGCAGTTCTTC
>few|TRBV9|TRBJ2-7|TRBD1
CASSPGQGNYEQYF
TGTGCCAGCAGCCCGGGACAGGGGAACTACGAGCAGTACTTC
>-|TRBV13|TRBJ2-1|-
CASSLPGSSYNEQFF
TGTGCCAGCAGCTTACCAGGGAGCTCCTACAATGAGCAGTTCTTC
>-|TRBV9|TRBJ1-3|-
CASSVVPTGMGNTIYF
TGTGCCAGCAGCGTAGTCCCTACAGGGATGGGAAACACCATATATTTT
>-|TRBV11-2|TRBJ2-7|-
CASSPEAGAEQYF
TGTGCCAGCAGCCCCGAGGCAGGGGCCGAGCAGTACTTC
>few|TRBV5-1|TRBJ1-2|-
CASSLAYERGLDGYTF
TGCGCCAGCAGCTTGGCCTATGAGAGAGGGCTCGATGGCTACACCTTC
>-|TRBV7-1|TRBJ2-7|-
CASSLEGVGYEQYF
TGTGCCAGCAGCTTAGAGGGAGTAGGCTACGAGCAGTACTTC
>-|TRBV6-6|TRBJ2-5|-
CASSYVVETQYF
TGTGCCAGCAGTTACGTGGTGGAGACCCAGTACTTC
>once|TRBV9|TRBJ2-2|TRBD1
CASSGGGAGGELFF
TGTGCCAGCAGCGGAGGGGGCGCCGGCGGGGAGCTGTTTTTT
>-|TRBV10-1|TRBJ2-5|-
CASSEFKGGEETQYF
TGCGCCAGCAGTGAGTTTAAAGGCGGGGAAGAGACCCAGTACTTC
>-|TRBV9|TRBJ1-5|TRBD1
CASSPTGGMPQHF
TGTGCCAGCAGCCCGACAGGGGGTATGCCCCAGCATTTT